This T cell receptor (beta chain) came from a study of blood T cell repertoires in COVID-19 (dated by TCRdb to about 2020). Background for the entire study: Recovered participants in ImmuneRACE Cohort 3 were defined as having two consecutive negative NP/OP PCR tests, clearance from a healthcare professional, or resolution of symptoms. The collaborator samples originated in the United States, Italy and Spain and spanned the acute and convalescent phases of COVID-19. The material from the prospective study consisted of cDNA or gDNA derived from T cells, B-cell-depleted T cells, or PBMCs. Subjects who had been exposed to COVID-19, were actively infected with it, or had recovered from it provided the deeply sampled blood TCRbeta repertoires that made up the dataset. The repertoires were made available in a free public database intended to serve as a resource for research on the immune response to SARS-CoV-2. The samples were drawn from the first 160 participants of the ongoing ImmuneRACE study and from 950 to 1,500 subjects provided by 6 global collaborators. The sample metadata nearly always contained a de-identified subject ID, COVID-19 status, age in years and sex. HLA class I and class II types, where available, came from metadata supplied by the sample provider rather than from assay-based typing.

Regarding this clone: The antigen this receptor binds is unknown. Base quality data are lacking; no much larger clone is found one base away.

TCRbeta CDR3 regions were amplified from genomic DNA using the immunoSEQ Assay, a bias-controlled multiplex PCR. The authors processed their data as follows. Nucleated cell counts per sample were estimated from amplification of reference gene primers within the assay. To quantify the absolute abundance of each unique TCRbeta CDR3 rearrangement, sequence reads were collapsed and filtered. Productive Simpson clonality was computed per sample as the square root of Simpson's diversity index over productive rearrangements. In TCRdb, the immuneACCESS table is reduced to in-frame sequences with V and J assigned. These tables do not hold every clone; where another copy was compared, an unresolved V gene accounts for under half, and the others remain unexplained. Clone size and V and J calls were adopted from that table, with D and trimming inferred from the DNA. This sample is represented by over 200,000 clones; less than 90% of them were singletons. The top ten clonotypes cover roughly 3.2% of the sample.

What the authors observed across the whole study: The quantity of clinical and demographic metadata differed by source and by participant and was supplied without curation.

Participants in the prospective study were aged about 18 to 95 years, lived in about two dozen United States geographic areas, and enrolled through a virtual design. In the prospective study, cohorts were assigned on the basis of participant-reported clinical history obtained from a screening survey and a study questionnaire. In the prospective study, mobile phlebotomists collected whole blood, serum and a nasopharyngeal or oropharyngeal swab from each participant. Participants in the prospective study had the option to provide additional blood draws and questionnaires over a roughly 2-month period. Before DNA extraction, blood samples from the prospective study were shipped at room temperature or frozen. The TCR comes from a woman between 50 and 59 years old in a cohort exposed to, infected with or recovered from COVID-19 (not recorded which). Sequencing was done on a sample of PBMCs or T cells enriched from blood (not recorded which).

The CDR3 corresponds to CASSVQGRANEKLFF. The nucleotide sequence reads TGTGCCAGCAGCGTCCAGGGGAGGGCTAATGAAAAACTGTTTTTT. The chain is made from TRBV9 and TRBJ1-4; TRBD1 is a possible D gene, resting on 6 matching bases. The junction shows trimming of 2 bases on V and 3 bases on J, plus 11 bases between the germline ends. CDR1 and CDR2 (SGDLS, YYNGEE) derive from the germline V gene. The CDR3 numbers 15 residues from cysteine through phenylalanine. The entry retains the CDR3 DNA only, 45 bases that are in frame from base 1.